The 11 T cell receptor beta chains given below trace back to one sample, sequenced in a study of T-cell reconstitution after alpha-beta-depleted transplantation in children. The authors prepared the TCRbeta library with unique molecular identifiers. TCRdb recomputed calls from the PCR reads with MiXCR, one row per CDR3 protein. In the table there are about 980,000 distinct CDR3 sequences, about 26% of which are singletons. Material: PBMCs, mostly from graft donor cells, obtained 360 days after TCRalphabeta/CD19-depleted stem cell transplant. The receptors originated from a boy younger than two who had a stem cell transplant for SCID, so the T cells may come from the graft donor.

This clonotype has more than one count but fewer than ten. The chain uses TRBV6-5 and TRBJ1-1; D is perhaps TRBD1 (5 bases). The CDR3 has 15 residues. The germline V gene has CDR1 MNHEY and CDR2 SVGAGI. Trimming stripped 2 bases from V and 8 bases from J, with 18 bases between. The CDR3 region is CASSYGGPLGSEAFF. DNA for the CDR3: TGTGCCAGCAGTTACGGGGGACCCTTGGGTAGCGAAGCTTTCTTT.

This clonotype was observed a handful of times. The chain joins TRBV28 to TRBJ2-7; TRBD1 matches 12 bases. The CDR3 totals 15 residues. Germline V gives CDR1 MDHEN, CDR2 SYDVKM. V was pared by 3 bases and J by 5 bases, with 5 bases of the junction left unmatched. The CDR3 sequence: CASSLPGQGAHEQYF. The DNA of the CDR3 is TGTGCCAGCAGTTTGCCGGGACAGGGGGCCCACGAGCAGTACTTC.

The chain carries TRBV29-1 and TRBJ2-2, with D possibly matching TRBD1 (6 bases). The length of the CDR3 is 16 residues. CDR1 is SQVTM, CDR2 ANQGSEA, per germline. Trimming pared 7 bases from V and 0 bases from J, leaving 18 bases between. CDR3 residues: CSAAGTKLANTGELFF. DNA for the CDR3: TGCAGCGCAGCCGGGACAAAACTTGCGAACACCGGGGAGCTGTTTTTT.

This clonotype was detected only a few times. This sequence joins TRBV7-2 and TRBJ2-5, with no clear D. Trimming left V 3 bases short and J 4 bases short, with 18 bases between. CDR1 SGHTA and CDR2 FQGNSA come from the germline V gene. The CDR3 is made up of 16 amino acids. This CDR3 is CASSFAPGWGGETQYF. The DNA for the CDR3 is TGTGCCAGCAGCTTCGCCCCAGGTTGGGGTGGAGAGACCCAGTACTTC. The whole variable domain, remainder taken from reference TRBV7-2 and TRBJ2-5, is GAGVSQSPSNKVTEKGKDVELRCDPISGHTALYWYRQSLGQGLEFLIYFQGNSAPDKSGLPSDRFSAERTGGSVSTLTIQRTQQEDSAVYLCASSFAPGWGGETQYFGPGTRLLVL.

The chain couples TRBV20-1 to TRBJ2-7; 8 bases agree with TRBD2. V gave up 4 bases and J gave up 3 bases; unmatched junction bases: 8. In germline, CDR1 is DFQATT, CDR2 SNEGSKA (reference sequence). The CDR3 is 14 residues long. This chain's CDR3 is CSAIKPSGYYEQYF. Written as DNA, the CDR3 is TGCAGTGCTATCAAACCTAGCGGGTACTACGAGCAGTACTTC.

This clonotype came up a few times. The CDR3: CASRTDLGGTDTQYF. Here the CDR3 DNA reads TGTGCCAGCAGGACAGATCTGGGAGGCACAGATACGCAGTATTTT. This rearrangement joins TRBV12-3 or TRBV12-4 to TRBJ2-3; D may match TRBD1 or TRBD2 (5 bases each). With 6 bases removed from V and 1 base from J, the gap between germline ends came to 14 bases. The CDR3 has 15 amino acids.

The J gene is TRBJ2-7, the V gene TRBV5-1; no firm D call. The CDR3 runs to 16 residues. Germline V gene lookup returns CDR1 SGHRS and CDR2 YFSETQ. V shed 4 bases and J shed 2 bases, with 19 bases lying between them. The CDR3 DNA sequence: TGCGCCAGCAGCCAATCGGCCCAGGCAGGCCCCTACGAGCAGTACTTC. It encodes CASSQSAQAGPYEQYF.

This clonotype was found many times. The DNA for the CDR3 is TGCGCCAGCAGCCAAGTAGGGCCAGGGGAGCAGTTCTTC. Encoded protein: CASSQVGPGEQFF. The rearrangement uses TRBV4-1 and TRBJ2-1; the D gene is possibly TRBD1 (5 bases). Trimming shortened V by 1 base and J by 10 bases, and 11 bases separated the two germline ends. Germline-derived CDR1 and CDR2 are MGHRA and YSYEKL. The length of the CDR3 is 13 residues.

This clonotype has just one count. Here the CDR3 reads CASSPGTVGELFF. The CDR3 DNA reads as TGTGCCAGCAGCCCAGGGACGGTCGGGGAGCTGTTTTTT. The V gene is TRBV6-1, the J gene TRBJ2-2, with D tentatively TRBD1 or TRBD2 (5 bases each). Germline V gives CDR1 MNHNS, CDR2 SASEGT. The V gene lost 6 bases and the J gene lost 7 bases, with 12 bases spanning the gap. The CDR3 spans 13 residues.

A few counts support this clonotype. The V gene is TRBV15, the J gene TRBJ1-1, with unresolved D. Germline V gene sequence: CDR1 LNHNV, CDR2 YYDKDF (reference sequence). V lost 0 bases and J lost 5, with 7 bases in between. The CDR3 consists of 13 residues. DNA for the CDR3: TGTGCCACCAGCAGAGACATTGGTACTGAAGCTTTCTTT. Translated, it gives CATSRDIGTEAFF.

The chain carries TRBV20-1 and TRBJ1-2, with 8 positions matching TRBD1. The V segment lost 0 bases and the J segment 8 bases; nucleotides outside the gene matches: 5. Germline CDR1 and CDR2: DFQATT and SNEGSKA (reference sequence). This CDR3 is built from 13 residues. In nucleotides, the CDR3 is TGCAGTGCTAGAGATGGACAGGGTGGAGGCTACACCTTC. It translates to CSARDGQGGGYTF.